Below, 21 T cell receptor beta chains from the same sample are listed, as sequenced in a study of blood T cell repertoires in COVID-19. Some clones are missing from TCRdb's copy, which holds only in-frame ones; the method was immunoSEQ multiplex PCR. The sample contains about 200,000 clones, approximately 80% of which appear only once. What was sequenced was peripheral blood. The source is a man aged 35 to 55 with acute or convalescent COVID-19.

The rearrangement links TRBV6-5 to TRBJ1-2, with a tentative D call TRBD1 (5 bases). CDR1 is MNHEY, CDR2 SVGAGI, per germline. The CDR3 runs to 14 residues. The V gene lost 7 bases and the J gene lost 8 bases, with 20 bases spanning the gap. CDR3 nucleotides: TGTGCCAGCACTACCAGCGGGGGGTTTTACGGCTACACCTTC. This sequence encodes CASTTSGGFYGYTF.

This clone appeared once. The chain links TRBV5-1 to TRBJ1-2; TRBD1 matches 7 bases. This CDR3 spans 17 amino acids. The V gene end was trimmed by 3 bases and the J gene end by 2 bases; junction bases not matched to a gene: 13. CDR1 SGHRS and CDR2 YFSETQ come from the germline V gene. The CDR3 sequence is CASSSRDSPRLNYGYTF. CDR3 nucleotides: TGCGCCAGCAGCTCCCGGGACAGTCCTCGCCTGAACTATGGCTACACCTTC.

J is TRBJ2-7 and V is TRBV6-2 or TRBV6-3, with a tentative D call TRBD2 (6 bases). Looked up from germline, CDR1 is MNHEY and CDR2 is SVGEGT. Trimming pared 7 bases from V and 6 bases from J, leaving 13 bases between. This CDR3 region has 12 residues. The CDR3 bases are TGTGCCAGCAACCCGGCCGGGGGCGAGCAGTACTTC. The encoded protein is CASNPAGGEQYF.

This clone was picked up one time. This chain joins TRBV5-1 and TRBJ1-1; 8 nucleotides line up with TRBD1. The CDR3 has 15 residues. V shed 4 bases, J shed 5 bases, and the junction held 10 bases outside the gene matches. Germline CDR1 is SGHRS and CDR2 is YFSETQ. CDR3 DNA: TGCGCCAGCAGCCGTTCGGACAGGGTAGGGACTGAAGCTTTCTTT. It is translated as CASSRSDRVGTEAFF.

V is TRBV5-6 and J is TRBJ1-1; D not resolved. This CDR3 contains 14 residues. The germline V and J ends were trimmed by 6 bases and 4 bases, with 16 bases remaining between them. Germline V gene data show CDR1 as SGHDT and CDR2 as YYEEEE. This CDR3 is CASTQPPSGTEAFF. CDR3 coding DNA: TGTGCCAGCACCCAACCCCCCTCAGGCACTGAAGCTTTCTTT.

Only a few counts were recorded for this clone. This sequence joins TRBV29-1 and TRBJ2-5, with 9 bases aligning to TRBD2. In germline, CDR1 is SQVTM, CDR2 ANQGSEA. The CDR3 extends over 15 amino acids. V lost 6 bases and J lost 2; bases outside the gene matches: 10. The CDR3 nucleotides read TGCAGCGTAGAATTAGCGGGAGTCGGTCAAGAGACCCAGTACTTC. It yields the protein CSVELAGVGQETQYF. Combining the CDR3 with reference TRBV29-1 and TRBJ2-5 gives the whole variable domain SAVISQKPSRDICQRGTSLTIQCQVDSQVTMMFWYRQQPGQSLTLIATANQGSEATYESGFVIDKFPISRPNLTFSTLTVSNMSPEDSSIYLCSVELAGVGQETQYFGPGTRLLVL.

The rearrangement joins TRBV5-5 to TRBJ2-1; 9 nucleotides match TRBD2. J gave up 4 bases and V 2 bases, and 13 bases lay outside the gene matches. Germline lookup yields CDR1 SGHKS and CDR2 YYEKEE (reference sequence). The CDR3 covers 18 residues. The CDR3 here is CASSFQDPRLAGYNEQFF. The DNA for the CDR3 is TGTGCCAGCAGCTTTCAAGATCCCCGGCTAGCGGGATACAATGAGCAGTTCTTC.

This clone was seen only a few times. The chain combines TRBV6-1 with TRBJ1-2, with D possibly matching TRBD1 (6 bases). Trimming removed 0 bases from V and 8 bases from J, with 16 bases in between. Germline loops: CDR1 MNHNS, CDR2 SASEGT. The CDR3 is 15 residues long. The CDR3 is CASSEALWDNSGYTF. CDR3 nucleotides: TGTGCCAGCAGTGAAGCGCTTTGGGACAATTCAGGCTACACCTTC.

The chain employs TRBV14 and TRBJ1-6; D gene uncertain. The germline CDR1 and CDR2 sequences are SGHDN and FVKESK. The V end was cut by 0 bases, the J end by 13 bases, with 10 bases between. The CDR3 loop spans 13 amino acids. In DNA, the CDR3 is TGTGCCAGCAGCCAAGATGTGGTCGGGCCCCTCCACTTT. It codes for CASSQDVVGPLHF.

The V and J genes are TRBV9 and TRBJ2-2; 11 nucleotides match TRBD1. The V gene end was trimmed by 4 bases and the J gene end by 4 bases; junction bases not matched to a gene: 3. The CDR3 covers 15 residues. Germline V gene data show CDR1 as SGDLS and CDR2 as YYNGEE. CDR3 coding DNA: TGTGCCAGCAGCATTGGGACAGGGGGCACCGGGGAGCTGTTTTTT. It codes for CASSIGTGGTGELFF.

The gene calls are TRBV4-3 and TRBJ1-3; D is possibly TRBD1 (6 bases). Per germline, CDR1 LGHNA and CDR2 YSLEER. The CDR3 length is 16 residues. V dropped 4 bases and J dropped 4 bases, with 17 bases sitting between them. DNA of the CDR3: TGCGCCAGCAGCCGGACGGCAGGGGAAGTAGGAAACACCATATATTTT. As protein: CASSRTAGEVGNTIYF.

This chain links TRBV25-1 with TRBJ1-1; TRBD1 matches at 9 bases. Germline CDR1 and CDR2: MGHDK and SYGVNS. J lost 5 bases, V lost 6 bases, and 13 bases had no gene match. The length of the CDR3 is 16 residues. CDR3 in amino acids: CASSDTGTGQGTEAFF. In nucleotides, the CDR3 is TGTGCCAGCAGCGATACGGGAACGGGACAGGGTACTGAAGCTTTCTTT.

This clone came up once. This rearrangement joins TRBV5-1 to TRBJ2-7, with 9 nucleotides matching TRBD1. The V and J ends lost 5 bases and 12 bases, in that order; junction bases with no gene match: 12. The V gene's germline CDR1 is SGHRS and CDR2 YFSETQ. This CDR3 region has 13 residues. CDR3 in amino acids: CASSWARTGDLYF. The CDR3 DNA sequence: TGCGCCAGCAGTTGGGCCAGGACAGGGGACTTGTACTTC.

This chain connects TRBV6-1 to TRBJ2-5; D is perhaps TRBD2 (5 bases). Germline CDR1 reads MNHNS; CDR2 reads SASEGT. The V end was cut by 1 base, the J end by 4 bases, with 19 bases between. CDR3 length: 17 amino acids. CDR3 bases: TGTGCCAGCAGTGAAGTGGGGTCGCGGGCCGCTAGAGAGACCCAGTACTTC. It codes for CASSEVGSRAARETQYF.

This sequence joins TRBV18 and TRBJ1-2; 9 bases map to TRBD1. Germline lookup yields CDR1 KGHSH and CDR2 LQKENI. The length of the CDR3 is 14 residues. Trimming took 5 bases from V and 6 from J; bases not matched to a gene: 7. CDR3 sequence reads: CASSSQGAGDGYTF. In DNA, the CDR3 is TGTGCCAGCTCATCACAGGGGGCCGGGGATGGCTACACCTTC.

In this sample, this clone turned up a few times. The chain carries TRBV6-5 and TRBJ2-7; D may be TRBD1 (5 bases). CDR1 and CDR2 from the germline V gene are MNHEY and SVGAGI. The V gene lost 0 bases and the J gene lost 5 bases, with 11 bases spanning the gap. The CDR3 is made up of 14 amino acids. The DNA for the CDR3 is TGTGCCAGCAGTTACTCCAGGGAACTCAACGAGCAGTACTTC. Protein sequence: CASSYSRELNEQYF.

This clone is a singleton in its sample. The genes are TRBV11-2 and TRBJ2-6; weak D call: TRBD1 (5 bases). The CDR3 has 17 residues. Trimming cost V 3 bases and J 2 bases, with 14 bases left between them. Germline CDR1 is SGHAT and CDR2 is FQNNGV. The CDR3 sequence: CASSFRPRAPGANVLTF. CDR3 coding DNA: TGTGCCAGCAGCTTCCGCCCCAGGGCCCCTGGGGCCAACGTCCTGACTTTC.

The chain has TRBV7-9 and TRBJ1-3, with TRBD1 as a possible D gene (6 bases). Trimming took 5 bases from V and 3 from J, leaving 14 bases between them. The CDR3 is 15 amino acids. Per germline, CDR1 SEHNR and CDR2 FQNEAQ (reference sequence). This CDR3 is CASSLTGIGGNTIYF. The CDR3 DNA reads as TGTGCCAGCAGCCTAACAGGGATCGGTGGAAACACCATATATTTT.

This sequence joins TRBV19 and TRBJ1-3; no definite D call. There are 16 residues in the CDR3. The V and J ends lost 3 bases and 0 bases respectively, with 12 bases between them. CDR1 LNHDA and CDR2 SQIVND come from the germline V gene (reference sequence). CDR3 bases: TGTGCCAGTAGTATGACTAGGGTATACTCTGGAAACACCATATATTTT. Translation gives CASSMTRVYSGNTIYF. The variable domain in full, with the rest retrieved from reference TRBV19 and TRBJ1-3, is DGGITQSPKYLFRKEGQNVTLSCEQNLNHDAMYWYRQDPGQGLRLIYYSQIVNDFQKGDIAEGYSVSREKKESFPLTVTSAQKNPTAFYLCASSMTRVYSGNTIYFGEGSWLTVV.

This sequence joins TRBV4-3 and TRBJ1-2, with 7 bases fitting TRBD1. After removal of 1 base from V and 4 bases from J, the junction contained 3 bases not matched to a gene. Germline V gene data show CDR1 as LGHNA and CDR2 as YSLEER. The CDR3 covers 14 residues. The CDR3 nucleotides are TGCGCCAGCAGCCAAGGACAGGGTGTCTATGGCTACACCTTC. This sequence encodes CASSQGQGVYGYTF.

This clone came up a few times. V gene TRBV18 combines with J gene TRBJ1-1, with 10 nucleotides matching TRBD1. V dropped 6 bases and J dropped 4; count of bases not matched to a gene: 5. The CDR3 spans 14 residues. Germline assignment: CDR1 KGHSH and CDR2 LQKENI. This chain's CDR3 is CASSSRDRGTEAFF. In nucleotides, the CDR3 is TGTGCCAGCTCGTCCCGGGACAGGGGCACTGAAGCTTTCTTT.